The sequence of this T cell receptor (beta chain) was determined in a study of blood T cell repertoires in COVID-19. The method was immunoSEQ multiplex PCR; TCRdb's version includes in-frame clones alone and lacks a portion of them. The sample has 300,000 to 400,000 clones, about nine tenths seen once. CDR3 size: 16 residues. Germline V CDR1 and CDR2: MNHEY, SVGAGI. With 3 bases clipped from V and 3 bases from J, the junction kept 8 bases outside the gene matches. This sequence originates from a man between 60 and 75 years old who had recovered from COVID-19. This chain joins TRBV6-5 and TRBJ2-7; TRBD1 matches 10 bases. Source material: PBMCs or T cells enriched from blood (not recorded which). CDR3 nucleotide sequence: TGTGCCAGCAGTTATGGGCCCGGGACAGGGGACTACGAGCAGTACTTC. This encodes CASSYGPGTGDYEQYF.